This entry is about one T cell receptor (beta chain). Its recognized antigen is unknown. No base quality values were provided; no much bigger clone lies one nucleotide off. These data are taken from a study of blood T cell repertoires in COVID-19 (TCRdb year 2020). A note on the overall study: The collaborator samples originated in the United States, Italy and Spain and spanned the acute and convalescent phases of COVID-19. The prospective study material was composed of cDNA or gDNA derived from T cells, B-cell-depleted T cells, or PBMCs. Samples came from the ongoing ImmuneRACE study (first 160 participants) plus 1,254 subjects from 6 global collaborators. Subjects who had been exposed to COVID-19, were actively infected with it, or had recovered from it provided the deeply sampled blood TCRbeta repertoires that made up the dataset. Nearly every sample came with metadata listing a de-identified subject ID, COVID-19 status, age in years and sex. The repertoires were released in a freely available public database meant as a resource for research on the immune response to SARS-CoV-2. HLA class I and class II types, where available, came from metadata supplied by the sample provider rather than from assay-based typing.

Study-wide findings and limitations: The quantity of clinical and demographic metadata differed by source and by participant and was supplied without curation.

In the prospective study, participants were roughly 18 to 90 years old, resided in about two dozen geographic areas of the United States, and were enrolled through a virtual design. Cohort assignment in the prospective study relied on participant-reported clinical history from a screening survey and a study questionnaire. Recovered participants in ImmuneRACE Cohort 3 were defined by two consecutive negative NP/OP PCR tests, clearance by a healthcare professional, or resolution of symptoms. In the prospective study, whole blood, serum and a nasopharyngeal or oropharyngeal swab were collected from each participant by mobile phlebotomists. Participants in the prospective study had the option to provide additional blood draws and questionnaires over a 2-month period. Before DNA extraction, prospective study blood samples were shipped either frozen or at room temperature. TCRbeta CDR3 regions were amplified from genomic DNA by means of the immunoSEQ Assay, a bias-controlled multiplex PCR. Turning to the authors' computational methods: Nucleated cell counts per sample were estimated from amplification of reference gene primers within the assay. To quantify the absolute abundance of each unique TCRbeta CDR3 rearrangement, sequence reads were collapsed and filtered. For each sample, productive Simpson clonality was calculated as the square root of Simpson's diversity index across productive rearrangements. Not all clones reach the TCRdb copy of this immuneACCESS table, which keeps in-frame sequences only. Checked studies attribute under half of the gap to unresolved V genes and leave the rest unexplained. V and J calls and clone size follow that table, whereas D and trimming were derived from the DNA. The sample includes 350,000 to 400,000 clones, with roughly nine tenths observed a single time. Of the sample, just under 3% is held by the ten largest clones.

The clonotype comes from a woman in her twenties or thirties who had recovered from COVID-19. Material: PBMCs or T cells enriched from blood (not recorded which).

The CDR3 protein: CASSDGLALTYEQYF. The DNA sequence follows: TGTGCCAGCAGTGACGGACTAGCGCTGACCTACGAGCAGTACTTC. The chain is made from TRBV6-1 and TRBJ2-7; TRBD2 fits 9 bases in the junction. Including cysteine and phenylalanine, the CDR3 has 15 amino acids. The only DNA kept is the CDR3, 45 bases in frame from the first base. The germline V gene sets CDR1 to MNHNS and CDR2 to SASEGT. Unmatched junction bases come to 5, with V trimmed by 3 bases and J by 2 bases.